This T cell receptor beta chain comes out of a study of blood T cells in healthy people across ages. Study outcomes and limitations: For the donors, CMV status was unknown and possibly confounded expanded clonotype changes.

Each donor gave approximately 9.7 milliliters of peripheral blood. A remark on this clonotype: The antigen is undetermined.

A sample-barcoded 5' primer and a J-beta primer mix were used in a second PCR of roughly 7 to 11 cycles. Sequencing recovered at least 3 million CDR3-containing paired-end reads from each sample. MiXCR, run by TCRdb on the 5' RACE reads, gives a single entry per CDR3 protein. The data contain some 1 million distinct CDR3 sequences, more than 35% of them singletons. CDR3 length: 14 amino acids. Trimming cost V 3 bases and J 2 bases, with 10 bases left between them. Germline values: CDR1 MNHNS, CDR2 SASEGT. The specimen sequenced was blood. The chain links TRBV6-1 to TRBJ1-2; possibly TRBD1 for D (5 bases). The TCR originated in a woman aged 55-70 years in good health. The CDR3 bases are TGTGCCAGCAGTGATGTAGGGGCAAACTATGGCTACACCTTC. Its translation: CASSDVGANYGYTF.